Described below is a single TCR beta chain sequence and its context. This sample is part of a study of T cell changes during pregnancy in multiple sclerosis. The protocol was immunoSEQ multiplex PCR, while the TCRdb copy is restricted to in-frame clones and leaves out a portion. The sample lists roughly 100,000 clones; about 89% were seen once. The receptor comes from a female donor with multiple sclerosis, enrolled in a pregnancy study. The sample in question was peripheral blood, obtained before pregnancy.

The CDR3: CASSLPSGSSYNEQFF. The CDR3 coding sequence is TGTGCCAGCAGCTTGCCTAGCGGGAGCTCCTACAATGAGCAGTTCTTC. The chain carries TRBV5-4 and TRBJ2-1; 10 bases are shared with TRBD2. CDR1 and CDR2 from the germline V gene are SGHNT and YYREEE (reference sequence). V lost 1 base to trimming and J lost 0 bases; unmatched junction nucleotides: 1. The CDR3 is 16 amino acids.